This entry is about one T cell receptor (beta chain). What antigen it recognizes has not been identified. One end of the junction is discordant with germline, which a read error may explain. This record belongs to a study of shared T cell receptors in the human thymus (dated by TCRdb to the early 2020s). Turning to the overall study: The study examined how the human thymus generates shared, self-reactive T-cell receptor alpha chains.

CDR1 and CDR2, looked up from the germline V gene, are SGHRS and YFSETQ. Spanning cysteine to phenylalanine, the CDR3 consists of 14 amino acids. Only CDR3 DNA is held: 42 bases, read in frame from base 1. Library preparation used the immunoSEQ multiplex PCR assay. Not all clones reach the TCRdb copy of this immuneACCESS table, which keeps in-frame sequences only. Checked studies attribute under half of the gap to unresolved V genes and leave the rest unexplained. The table for this sample lists over 350,000 clones; 85% to 95% of them were counted only once. The ten largest clones take up 0.02% of the sample.

This clonotype was obtained from a human donor. Source material: thymocytes. The receptor chain draws on TRBV5-1 and TRBJ2-4; TRBD1 fits 7 bases in the junction. The nucleotide sequence is TGCGCCAGCACTAGTGGGACAGCCGAAAACATTCAGTACTTC. This encodes CASTSGTAENIQYF.